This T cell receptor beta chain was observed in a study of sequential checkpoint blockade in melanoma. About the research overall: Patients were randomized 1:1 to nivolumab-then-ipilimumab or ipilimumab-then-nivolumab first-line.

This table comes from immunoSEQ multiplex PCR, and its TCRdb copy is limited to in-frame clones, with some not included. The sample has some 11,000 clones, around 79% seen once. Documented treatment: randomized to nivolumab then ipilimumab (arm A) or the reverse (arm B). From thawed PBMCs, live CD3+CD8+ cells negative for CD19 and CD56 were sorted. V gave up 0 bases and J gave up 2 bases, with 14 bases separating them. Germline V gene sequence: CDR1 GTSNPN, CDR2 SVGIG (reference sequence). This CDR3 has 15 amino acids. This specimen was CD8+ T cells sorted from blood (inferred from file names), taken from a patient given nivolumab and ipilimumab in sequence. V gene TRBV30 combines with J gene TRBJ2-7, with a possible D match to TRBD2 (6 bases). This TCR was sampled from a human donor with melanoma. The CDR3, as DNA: TGTGCCTGGAGTGTATTAACAGGAGGGCCCTACGAGCAGTACTTC. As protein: CAWSVLTGGPYEQYF.